This TCR beta chain was recovered during a study of human T cells and chemical hapten exposure (dated by TCRdb to about 2021). Notes on the research overall: For sensitization, 2% DPC in acetone was applied to a roughly 2 cm by roughly 2 cm area of upper inner arm skin. Throughout the study period of approximately 23 weeks, patients also received therapeutic DPC doses to the scalp every week. Patch testing on the upper back used Finn chambers containing 0.01% DPC, with scoring done after 6 days according to International Contact Dermatitis Research Group standards. Alopecia areata with under or over 50% scalp involvement, alopecia totalis and alopecia universalis were represented in the patient cohort, which was mostly female. The libraries were sequenced as a pool, and the TCR yield per sample differed mostly because of small variations in library volumes within the pool. Peripheral blood TCR repertoire changes were tracked in vivo in alopecia patients during primary and secondary sensitization to the hapten diphenylcyclopropenone (DPC). Blood samples were taken from patients before sensitization (week 0) and then at 2, 6 and about 24 weeks after DPC sensitization. Twenty-nine alopecia patients gave blood for TCR sequencing at one to four time points (pre-sensitization, 2, 6 and 24 weeks). Here is what the overall study found, with its caveats: Repeated subsampling changed both the strength of the expansion versus patch-test correlation and the threshold at which the correlation became significant. Expanded TCRs formed significantly more large CDR3 similarity clusters than pre-sensitization or healthy control sets, consistent with antigen-driven responses. A positive correlation was found between the number of PT1 expanded TCRs and patch test score, with significance reached at thresholds 8, 16 and 32 but not 4. No change with DPC sensitization was found in the number of TCRs above 1 in 1000 frequency, and no evidence of global repertoire structure alterations was found. All patients had alopecia, a presumed autoimmune disease, so their immune response might differ from that of healthy individuals.

Regarding this clonotype: What this receptor recognizes is not known. No clone much larger than this one lies a single base away; base qualities are absent.

This sample's time point label indicates: patch test 3, about 24 weeks after DPC sensitization. The meaning of the sample's treatment or condition label: therapeutic diphenylcyclopropenone sensitization with weekly scalp DPC. Blood at each patch-test visit was drawn before the patch test was applied. Patients were eligible if aged 18 to 70, diagnosed with alopecia and judged suitable for DPC therapy, and pregnant patients were excluded. Total RNA was extracted from unfractionated whole blood that had been collected in Tempus Blood RNA tubes. The library was made by RACE. Sequencing was performed on a NextSeq 500. During library preparation, unique molecular identifiers were attached to individual cDNA molecules so that TCRs could be counted in a quantitative, reproducible way. From each blood RNA sample, both TCR alpha and TCR beta chains were sequenced. Per the original workflow: Samples had a median of 95,638 TCRs, with a range from roughly 23,224 to 750,000. The Decombinator software suite was used to annotate the V, J and CDR3 of the TCR reads. Every sample was subsampled to the same number of TCRs (28,000) for the PS versus PT1 abundance plots. Expanded TCRs were defined as absent before sensitization and observed at least eight times at the 2-week time point. TCRdb took the public reads, trimmed them with fastp at Q25, ran MiXCR for clone calling and kept in-frame beta chains. Rows matching on CDR3 protein sequence are summarized as one entry with the most common DNA and genes. TCRdb assigned the V and J calls; the authors' analysis was not used. The sample includes roughly 200,000 distinct CDR3 sequences, with 24% observed a single time. The top ten clones comprise 2% to 2.5% of the sample.

Specimen: whole blood, collected in connection with sensitization to the hapten diphenylcyclopropenone (DPC). The clonotype comes from a woman aged 35 to 49 with alopecia areata. Some clones in this sample may be carry-over from other donors' samples.

The sequenced DNA is TGTGCCAGCAGCCCCGGTTCGGGCTTAGGATCACCCCTCCACTTT. The resulting protein is CASSPGSGLGSPLHF. The V gene is TRBV7-2 and the J gene is TRBJ1-6, with an unclear D gene assignment. Between the V and J ends, shortened by 5 bases and 10 bases respectively, the junction contains 18 bases. The germline V gene gives CDR1 as SGHTA and CDR2 as FQGNSA. There are 15 amino acids in the CDR3, from cysteine to phenylalanine inclusive. Only the CDR3 DNA stays, 45 bases, in frame from base 1.